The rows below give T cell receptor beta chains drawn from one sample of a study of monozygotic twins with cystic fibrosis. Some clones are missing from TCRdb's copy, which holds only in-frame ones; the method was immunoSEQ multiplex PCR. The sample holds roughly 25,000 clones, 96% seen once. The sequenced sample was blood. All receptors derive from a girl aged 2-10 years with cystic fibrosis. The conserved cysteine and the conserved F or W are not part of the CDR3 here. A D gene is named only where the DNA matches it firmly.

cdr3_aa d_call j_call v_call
ASSVVVKENQPQH NA TRBJ1-5 TRBV9
ASSPWDSLDTEAF TRBD1 TRBJ1-1 TRBV28
ASSPPLAGGPGEQY TRBD2 TRBJ2-7 TRBV28
ASSLASGGYSYEQY NA TRBJ2-7 TRBV5-5
ASSLGTLGVSSYEQY NA TRBJ2-7 TRBV5-1
ATTRTPIGTYEQY NA TRBJ2-7 TRBV15
ASFPGQGPLNYGYT TRBD1 TRBJ1-2 TRBV28
SVGLAASYEQY TRBD2 TRBJ2-7 TRBV29-1
ASAEGLGAGVNEQY NA TRBJ2-7 TRBV9
ASTSGNNYEQY TRBD2 TRBJ2-7 TRBV28
ASSTTGTPGGQPQH TRBD1 TRBJ1-5 TRBV19
ASSSLRVRDSSYEQY NA TRBJ2-7 TRBV28
ASSYGSSNQPQH NA TRBJ1-5 TRBV6-5
ASRREQGLEPQH NA TRBJ1-5 TRBV2